The rows below give T cell receptor beta chains drawn from one sample of a study of brain T cells in children with intractable seizures. Assay: immunoSEQ multiplex PCR; the TCRdb copy retains only in-frame clones and omits some. The profile shows hundreds of thousands of clones, 93% of them singletons. This specimen was peripheral blood, taken less than 6 months after surgery. These receptors came from a boy under two years old with tuberous sclerosis and intractable seizures. CDR3s include the opening cysteine and the closing phenylalanine or tryptophan. D genes are given only for firm matches. Some rows mark clone size as missing; the rest say once, few, many or name a class of expanded clone.

TRBV9	-	-	14	TRBJ1-4	TGTGCCAGCAGCGTAAATTCAGGGGCTGAAAAACTGTTTTTT	CASSVNSGAEKLFF
TRBV2	-	-	14	TRBJ2-1	TGTGCCAGCATTAAGGATAGCTCCTACAATGAGCAGTTCTTC	CASIKDSSYNEQFF
TRBV30	-	-	12	TRBJ2-7	TGTGCCTGGGAGTCGGGCAGCTACGAGCAGTACTTC	CAWESGSYEQYF
TRBV7-9	TRBD2	-	16	TRBJ2-3	TGTGCCAGCAGCTTATTTACTAGCGGTAGCACAGATACGCAGTATTTT	CASSLFTSGSTDTQYF
TRBV5-1	-	-	11	TRBJ2-7	TGCGCCAGCAGCTTGAGGGAAAGGGTGGTGTTC	CASSLRERVVF
TRBV5-1	-	-	16	TRBJ2-6	TGCGCCAGCAGCTTGGGCCGGGACTCTGGGGCCAACGTCCTGACTTTC	CASSLGRDSGANVLTF
TRBV7-8	TRBD1	once	15	TRBJ2-7	TGTGCCAGCAAAGAACGGGACAGGGCTACCTACGAGCAGTACTTC	CASKERDRATYEQYF
TRBV7-9	-	-	12	TRBJ1-1	TGTGCCAGCAGCACCAAGGGGACTGAAGCTTTCTTT	CASSTKGTEAFF
TRBV18	-	-	15	TRBJ2-1	TGTGCCAGCTCACCAAAACAGTTTTTCCCTAATGAGCAGTTCTTC	CASSPKQFFPNEQFF
TRBV6-5	-	-	13	TRBJ2-7	TGTGCCAGCAGTTCTGGGGGCAGATACGAGCAGTACTTC	CASSSGGRYEQYF
TRBV7-9	-	-	16	TRBJ1-1	TGTGCCAGCAGCACAGAATGGGGCAGCGGAGGGCCTGAAGCTTTCTTT	CASSTEWGSGGPEAFF
TRBV7-2	-	-	15	TRBJ1-2	TGTGCCAGCAGCGACCCGGCCGCAATAGTGAATGGCTACACCTTC	CASSDPAAIVNGYTF
TRBV7-2	-	-	12	TRBJ1-3	TGTGCCAGCAGCCCTATAAGGGACACCATATATTTT	CASSPIRDTIYF
TRBV14	-	-	13	TRBJ2-1	TGTGCCAGCAGCCATTTCCGGGACAATGAGCAGTTCTTC	CASSHFRDNEQFF
TRBV7-9	TRBD1	few	16	TRBJ2-5	TGTGCCAGCAGCTCCCTCGGACAGGGGAAGAGGGAGACCCAGTACTTC	CASSSLGQGKRETQYF
TRBV19	-	-	11	TRBJ2-5	TGTGCCAGTAGTATCTCTGAGACCCAGTACTTC	CASSISETQYF
TRBV7-2	TRBD1	-	17	TRBJ1-2	TGTGCCAGCAGCTTATTTCCGGGACAGGGTGGAAAGAATGGCTACACCTTC	CASSLFPGQGGKNGYTF
TRBV4-1	-	-	16	TRBJ1-5	TGCGCCAGCAGCCAAGGACCTCGACAAACCAATCAGCCCCAGCATTTT	CASSQGPRQTNQPQHF
TRBV30	-	once	13	TRBJ1-2	TGTGCCTGGAGTGGAGGCGCGCTTTATGGCTACACCTTC	CAWSGGALYGYTF
TRBV3-1/TRBV3-2	TRBD2	-	14	TRBJ2-1	TGTGCCAGCCGCCCGGGACTACTCGACAATGAGCAGTTCTTC	CASRPGLLDNEQFF
TRBV5-5	TRBD2	-	16	TRBJ2-3	TGTGCCAGCAGCCCTACAAGCAGCGGGGCCACAGATACGCAGTATTTT	CASSPTSSGATDTQYF
TRBV6-5	-	-	14	TRBJ1-5	TGTGCCAGAGGCGGAATTAGCGGCAATCAGCCCCAGCATTTT	CARGGISGNQPQHF
TRBV7-2	TRBD2	-	17	TRBJ2-3	TGTGCCAGCAGCTCCGCGGGACTAGCGGGGGGCGGAGATACGCAGTATTTT	CASSSAGLAGGGDTQYF
TRBV16	-	once	14	TRBJ2-7	TGTGCCAGCAGTTTGGAGAACAGGGCCTACGAGCAGTACTTC	CASSLENRAYEQYF
TRBV19	-	-	11	TRBJ2-3	TGTGCCAGTAGTGCGGCAGATACGCAGTATTTT	CASSAADTQYF
TRBV4-1	TRBD1	-	13	TRBJ1-2	TGCGCCAGCAGCCAGGGGACAGGCTGGGGCTACACCTTC	CASSQGTGWGYTF
TRBV3-1/TRBV3-2	-	-	13	TRBJ1-1	TGTGCCAGCAGCCAAGTAGGGGGGACTGAAGCTTTCTTT	CASSQVGGTEAFF
TRBV30	-	-	14	TRBJ2-2	TGTGCCTGGAGTGTACGGGGGGCAAACCGGGAGCTGTTTTTT	CAWSVRGANRELFF
TRBV27	-	-	13	TRBJ2-7	TGTGCCAGCAGTTTATCGGTCGACTACGAGCAGTACTTC	CASSLSVDYEQYF
TRBV5-1	-	-	15	TRBJ1-6	TGCGCCAGCAGCTGGGACAACTCCTATAATTCACCCCTCCACTTT	CASSWDNSYNSPLHF
TRBV25-1	TRBD1	-	15	TRBJ2-5	TGTGCCAGCAGCTACCGGGACAGGGGAGGGGAGACCCAGTACTTC	CASSYRDRGGETQYF